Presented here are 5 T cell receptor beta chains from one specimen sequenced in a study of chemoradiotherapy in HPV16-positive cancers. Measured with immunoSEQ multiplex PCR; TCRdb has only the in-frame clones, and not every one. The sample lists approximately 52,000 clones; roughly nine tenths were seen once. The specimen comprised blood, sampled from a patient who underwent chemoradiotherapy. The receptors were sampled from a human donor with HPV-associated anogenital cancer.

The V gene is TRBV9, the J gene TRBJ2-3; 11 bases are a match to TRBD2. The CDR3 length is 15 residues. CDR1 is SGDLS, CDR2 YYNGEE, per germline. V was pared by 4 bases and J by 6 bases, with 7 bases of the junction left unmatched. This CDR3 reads CASSISGGGLDTQYF. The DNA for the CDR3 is TGTGCCAGCAGCATTAGCGGGGGGGGCCTGGATACGCAGTATTTT.

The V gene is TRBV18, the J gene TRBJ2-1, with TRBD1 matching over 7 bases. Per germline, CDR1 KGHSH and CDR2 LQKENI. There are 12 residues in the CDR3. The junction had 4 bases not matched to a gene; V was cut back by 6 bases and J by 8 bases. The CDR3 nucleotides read TGTGCCAGCTCGCGTGACAGGGATGAGCAGTTCTTC. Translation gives CASSRDRDEQFF.

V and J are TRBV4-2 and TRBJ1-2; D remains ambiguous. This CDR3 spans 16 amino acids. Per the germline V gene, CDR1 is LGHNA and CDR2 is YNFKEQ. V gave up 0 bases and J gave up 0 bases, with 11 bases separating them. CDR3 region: CASSQETLLANYGYTF. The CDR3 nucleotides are TGTGCCAGCAGCCAAGAGACCTTGTTGGCTAACTATGGCTACACCTTC.

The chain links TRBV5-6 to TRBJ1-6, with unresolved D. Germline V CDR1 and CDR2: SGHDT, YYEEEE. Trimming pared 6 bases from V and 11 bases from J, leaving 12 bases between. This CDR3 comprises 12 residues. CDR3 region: CASNRPQTPLHF. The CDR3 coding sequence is TGTGCCAGCAACCGCCCTCAGACACCCCTCCACTTT.

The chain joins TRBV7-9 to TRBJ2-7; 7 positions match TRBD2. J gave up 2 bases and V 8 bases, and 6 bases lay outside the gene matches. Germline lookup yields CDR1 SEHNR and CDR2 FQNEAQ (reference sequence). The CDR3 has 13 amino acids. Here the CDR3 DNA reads TGTGCCAGCGTGGGGGGGAATCCCTACGAGCAGTACTTC. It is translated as CASVGGNPYEQYF.